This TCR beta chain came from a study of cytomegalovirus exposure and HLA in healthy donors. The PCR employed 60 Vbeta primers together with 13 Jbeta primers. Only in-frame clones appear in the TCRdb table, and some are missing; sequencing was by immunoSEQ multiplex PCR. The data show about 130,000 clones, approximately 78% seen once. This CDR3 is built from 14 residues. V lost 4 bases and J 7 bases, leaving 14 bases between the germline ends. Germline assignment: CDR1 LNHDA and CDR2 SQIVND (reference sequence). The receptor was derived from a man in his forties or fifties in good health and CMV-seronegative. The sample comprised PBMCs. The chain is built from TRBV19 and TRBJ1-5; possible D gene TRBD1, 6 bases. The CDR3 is CASSTQQGYQPQHF. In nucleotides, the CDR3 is TGTGCCAGTAGTACCCAACAGGGCTACCAGCCCCAGCATTTT.